This T cell receptor beta chain originates from a study of blood T cell repertoires in COVID-19. In the study overall: The United States, Italy and Spain were the sources of the acute and convalescent COVID-19 samples. T cells, B-cell-depleted T cells, or PBMCs supplied cDNA or gDNA.

In the study's own analysis: Estimation of nucleated cell counts was performed using reference gene primer amplification. Assay used: immunoSEQ multiplex PCR; TCRdb lists only in-frame clones, some missing. V and J calls and clone size come straight from that table; D and trimming were deduced from the DNA. This sample has some 110,000 clones, with approximately 82% found just once. The TCR comes from a woman aged 80 or older with acute or convalescent COVID-19. Input material: peripheral blood.

The CDR3 spells CASVRTGFNGYTF. The CDR3 DNA follows: TGTGCCAGCGTAAGGACAGGCTTTAATGGCTACACCTTC. This chain connects TRBV28 to TRBJ1-2; 7 nucleotides line up with TRBD1. From germline, CDR1 is MDHEN and CDR2 SYDVKM. This CDR3 is built from 13 residues. J gave up 6 bases and V 8 bases, and 9 bases lay outside the gene matches.